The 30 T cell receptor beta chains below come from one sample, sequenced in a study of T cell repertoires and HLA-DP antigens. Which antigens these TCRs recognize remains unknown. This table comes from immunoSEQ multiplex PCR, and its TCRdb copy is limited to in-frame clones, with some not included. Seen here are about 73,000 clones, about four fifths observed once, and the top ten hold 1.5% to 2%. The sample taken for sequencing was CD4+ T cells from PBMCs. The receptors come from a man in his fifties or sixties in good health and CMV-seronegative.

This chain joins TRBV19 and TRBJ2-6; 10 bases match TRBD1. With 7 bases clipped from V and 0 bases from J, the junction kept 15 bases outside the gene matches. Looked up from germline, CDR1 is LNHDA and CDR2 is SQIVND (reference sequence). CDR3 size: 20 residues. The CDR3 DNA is TGTGCCAGTACCTCCCCCTACCCGGGACAGGGGTACTCTGGGGCCAACGTCCTGACTTTC. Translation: CASTSPYPGQGYSGANVLTF.

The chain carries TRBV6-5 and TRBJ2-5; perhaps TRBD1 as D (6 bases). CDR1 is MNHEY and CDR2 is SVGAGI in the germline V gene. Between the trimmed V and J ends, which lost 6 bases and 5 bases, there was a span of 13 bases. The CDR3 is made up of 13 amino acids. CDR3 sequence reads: CASRQGAWETQYF. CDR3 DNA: TGTGCCAGCAGACAGGGAGCGTGGGAGACCCAGTACTTC.

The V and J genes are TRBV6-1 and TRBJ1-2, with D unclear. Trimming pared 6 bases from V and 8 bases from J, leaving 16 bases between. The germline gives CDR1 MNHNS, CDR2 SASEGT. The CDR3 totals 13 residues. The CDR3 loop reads CASSLSEIGGYTF. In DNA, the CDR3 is TGTGCCAGCAGCCTATCAGAAATCGGAGGCTACACCTTC.

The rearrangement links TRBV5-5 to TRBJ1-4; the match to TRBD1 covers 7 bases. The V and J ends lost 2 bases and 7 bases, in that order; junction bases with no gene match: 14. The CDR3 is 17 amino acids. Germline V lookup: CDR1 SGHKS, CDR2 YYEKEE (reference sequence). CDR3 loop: CASSLGGGGAASEKLFF. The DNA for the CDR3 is TGTGCCAGCAGCTTAGGTGGAGGGGGCGCGGCGTCTGAAAAACTGTTTTTT.

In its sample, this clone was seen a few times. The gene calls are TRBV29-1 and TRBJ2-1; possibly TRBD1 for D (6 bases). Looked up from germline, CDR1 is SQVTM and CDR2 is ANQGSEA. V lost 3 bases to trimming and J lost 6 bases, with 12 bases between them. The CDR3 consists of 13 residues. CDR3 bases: TGCAGCGTTGAGTCGGACAGTCGCAATGAGCAGTTCTTC. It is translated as CSVESDSRNEQFF.

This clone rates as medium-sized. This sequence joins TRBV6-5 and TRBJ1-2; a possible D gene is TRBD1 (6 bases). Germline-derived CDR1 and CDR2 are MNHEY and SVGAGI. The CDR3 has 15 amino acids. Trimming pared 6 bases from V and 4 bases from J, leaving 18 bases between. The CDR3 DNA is TGTGCCAGCAGCCTGTTACAGGGTGGTGGCTATGGCTACACCTTC. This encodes CASSLLQGGGYGYTF.

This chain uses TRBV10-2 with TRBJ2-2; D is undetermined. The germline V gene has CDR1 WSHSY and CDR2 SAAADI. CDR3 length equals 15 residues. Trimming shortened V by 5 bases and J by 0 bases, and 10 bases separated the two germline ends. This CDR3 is CASSIQPTNTGELFF. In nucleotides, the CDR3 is TGCGCCAGCAGTATACAGCCTACGAACACCGGGGAGCTGTTTTTT.

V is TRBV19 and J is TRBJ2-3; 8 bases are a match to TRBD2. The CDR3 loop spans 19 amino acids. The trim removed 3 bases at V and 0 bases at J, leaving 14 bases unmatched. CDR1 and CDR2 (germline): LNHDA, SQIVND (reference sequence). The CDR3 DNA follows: TGTGCCAGTAGTATTAGGCCTAGCGGGCTCGGGCCTAGCACAGATACGCAGTATTTT. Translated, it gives CASSIRPSGLGPSTDTQYF.

CDR3: CASSLSGLDNQPQHF. For the CDR3, the DNA is TGTGCCAGCAGCTTAAGCGGCCTCGACAATCAGCCCCAGCATTTT. The chain joins TRBV7-9 to TRBJ1-5; unclear D gene. Germline V CDR1 and CDR2: SEHNR, FQNEAQ (reference sequence). The CDR3 is made up of 15 amino acids. Trimming pared 2 bases from V and 3 bases from J, leaving 11 bases between.

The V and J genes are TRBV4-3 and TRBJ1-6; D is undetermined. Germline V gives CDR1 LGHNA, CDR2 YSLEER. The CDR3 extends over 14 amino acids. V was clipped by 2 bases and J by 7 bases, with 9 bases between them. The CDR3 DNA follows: TGCGCCAGCAGCCAACCCAACAGCAATTCACCCCTCCACTTT. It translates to CASSQPNSNSPLHF.

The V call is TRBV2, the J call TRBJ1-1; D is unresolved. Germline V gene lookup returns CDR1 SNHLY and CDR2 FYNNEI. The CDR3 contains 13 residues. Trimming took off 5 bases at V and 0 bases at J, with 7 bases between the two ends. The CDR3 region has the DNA TGTGCCAGCAGTAGGACCCTGAACACTGAAGCTTTCTTT. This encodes CASSRTLNTEAFF.

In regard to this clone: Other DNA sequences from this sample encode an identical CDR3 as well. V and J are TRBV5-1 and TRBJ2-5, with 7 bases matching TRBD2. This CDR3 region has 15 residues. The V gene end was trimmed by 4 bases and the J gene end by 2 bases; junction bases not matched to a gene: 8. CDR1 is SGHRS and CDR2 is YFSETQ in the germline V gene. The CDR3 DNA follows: TGCGCCAGCAGCCTGTCCGGGACTACACAAGAGACCCAGTACTTC. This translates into CASSLSGTTQETQYF. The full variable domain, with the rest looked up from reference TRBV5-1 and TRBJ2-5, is KAGVTQTPRYLIKTRGQQVTLSCSPISGHRSVSWYQQTPGQGLQFLFEYFSETQRNKGNFPGRFSGRQFSNSRSEMNVSTLELGDSALYLCASSLSGTTQETQYFGPGTRLLVL.

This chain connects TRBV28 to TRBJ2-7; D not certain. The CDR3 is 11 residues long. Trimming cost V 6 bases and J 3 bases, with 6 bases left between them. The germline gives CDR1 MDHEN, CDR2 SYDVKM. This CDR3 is CASRGIYEQYF. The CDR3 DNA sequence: TGTGCCAGCAGGGGGATCTACGAGCAGTACTTC. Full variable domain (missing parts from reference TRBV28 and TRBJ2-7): DVKVTQSSRYLVKRTGEKVFLECVQDMDHENMFWYRQDPGLGLRLIYFSYDVKMKEKGDIPEGYSVSREKKERFSLILESASTNQTSMYLCASRGIYEQYFGPGTRLTVT.

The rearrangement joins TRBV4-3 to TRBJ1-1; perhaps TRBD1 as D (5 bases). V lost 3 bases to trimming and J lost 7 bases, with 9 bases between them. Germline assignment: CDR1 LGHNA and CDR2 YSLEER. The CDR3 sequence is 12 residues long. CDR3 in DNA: TGCGCCAGCAGCCACCGGGACGGTGAAGCTTTCTTT. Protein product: CASSHRDGEAFF.

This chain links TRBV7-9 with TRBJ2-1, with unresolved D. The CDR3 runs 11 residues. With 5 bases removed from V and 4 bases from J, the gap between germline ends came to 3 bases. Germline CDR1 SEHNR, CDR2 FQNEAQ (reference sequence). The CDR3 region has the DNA TGTGCCAGCAGCGTTTACAATGAGCAGTTCTTC. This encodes CASSVYNEQFF. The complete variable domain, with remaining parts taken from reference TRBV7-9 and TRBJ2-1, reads DTGVSQNPRHKITKRGQNVTFRCDPISEHNRLYWYRQTLGQGPEFLTYFQNEAQLEKSRLLSDRFSAERPKGSFSTLEIQRTEQGDSAMYLCASSVYNEQFFGPGTRLTVL.

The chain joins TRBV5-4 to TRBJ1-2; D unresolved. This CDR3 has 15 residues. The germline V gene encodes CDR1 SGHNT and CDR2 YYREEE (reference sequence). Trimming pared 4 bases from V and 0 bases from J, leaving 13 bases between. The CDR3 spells CASSPAVSPNYGYTF. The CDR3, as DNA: TGTGCCAGCAGCCCCGCCGTGAGCCCTAACTATGGCTACACCTTC.

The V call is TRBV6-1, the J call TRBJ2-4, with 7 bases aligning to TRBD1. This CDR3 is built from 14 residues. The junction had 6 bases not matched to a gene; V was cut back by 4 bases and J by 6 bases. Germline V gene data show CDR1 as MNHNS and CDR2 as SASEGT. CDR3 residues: CASSGRQGRNIQYF. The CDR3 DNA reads TGTGCCAGCAGTGGTCGACAGGGACGAAACATTCAGTACTTC.

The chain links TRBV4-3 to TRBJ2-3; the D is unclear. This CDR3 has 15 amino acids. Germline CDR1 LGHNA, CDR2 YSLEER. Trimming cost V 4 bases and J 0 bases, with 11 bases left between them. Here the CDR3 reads CASSPFAYSTDTQYF. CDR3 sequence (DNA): TGCGCCAGCAGCCCCTTTGCCTATAGCACAGATACGCAGTATTTT.

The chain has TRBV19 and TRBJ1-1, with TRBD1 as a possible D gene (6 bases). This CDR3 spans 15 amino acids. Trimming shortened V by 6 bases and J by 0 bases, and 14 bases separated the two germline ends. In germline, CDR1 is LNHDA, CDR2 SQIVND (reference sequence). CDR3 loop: CASRDRQVMNTEAFF. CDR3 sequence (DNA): TGTGCCAGTAGGGACAGACAAGTCATGAACACTGAAGCTTTCTTT.

CDR3 sequence: CASSLTDPRAGELFF. CDR3 coding DNA: TGCGCCAGCAGCTTGACCGACCCCCGAGCCGGGGAGCTGTTTTTT. The V gene is TRBV5-1, the J gene TRBJ2-2; D not resolved. V was shortened by 1 base and J by 6 bases, with 13 bases between the two germline ends. The CDR3 is 15 residues long. Germline CDR1 is SGHRS and CDR2 is YFSETQ.

In DNA form, the CDR3 reads TGTGCCAGCTCACCGGCGCCCGGCGCTCTCTATGGCTACACCTTC. Encoded protein: CASSPAPGALYGYTF. The V call is TRBV18, the J call TRBJ1-2; D gene ambiguous. V was trimmed by 3 bases and J by 4 bases, leaving 15 bases between them. The CDR3 totals 15 residues. The germline V gene encodes CDR1 KGHSH and CDR2 LQKENI.

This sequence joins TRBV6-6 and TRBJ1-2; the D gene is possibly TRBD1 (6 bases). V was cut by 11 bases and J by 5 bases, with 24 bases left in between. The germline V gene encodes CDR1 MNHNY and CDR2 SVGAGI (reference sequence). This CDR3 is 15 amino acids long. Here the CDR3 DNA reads TGTGCCGCGAGAAATGGGGGGGCACCACTGTATGGCTACACCTTC. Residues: CAARNGGAPLYGYTF.

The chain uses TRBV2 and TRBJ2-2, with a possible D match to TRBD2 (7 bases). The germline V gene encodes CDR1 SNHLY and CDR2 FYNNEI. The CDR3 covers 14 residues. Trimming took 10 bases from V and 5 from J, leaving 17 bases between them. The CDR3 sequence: CATRGGGDTGELFF. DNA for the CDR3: TGTGCCACCAGAGGGGGGGGTGATACCGGGGAGCTGTTTTTT.

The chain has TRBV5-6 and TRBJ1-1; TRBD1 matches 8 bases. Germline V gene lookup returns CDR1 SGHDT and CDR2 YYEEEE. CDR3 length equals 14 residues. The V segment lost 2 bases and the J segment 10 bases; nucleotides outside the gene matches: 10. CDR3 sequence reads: CASSLVGTGSGAFF. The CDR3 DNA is TGTGCCAGCAGCTTAGTTGGGACAGGTAGCGGAGCTTTCTTT.

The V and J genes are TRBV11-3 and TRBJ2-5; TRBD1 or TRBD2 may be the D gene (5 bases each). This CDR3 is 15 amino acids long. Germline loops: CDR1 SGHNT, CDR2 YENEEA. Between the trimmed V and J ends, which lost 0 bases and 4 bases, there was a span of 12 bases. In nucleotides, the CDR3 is TGTGCCAGCAGCTTAGATGGGGGAGCGACAGAGACCCAGTACTTC. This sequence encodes CASSLDGGATETQYF.

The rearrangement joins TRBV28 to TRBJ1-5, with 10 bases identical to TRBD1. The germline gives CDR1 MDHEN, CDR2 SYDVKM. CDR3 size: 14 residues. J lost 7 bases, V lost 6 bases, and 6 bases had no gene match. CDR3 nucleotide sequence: TGTGCCAGCAGCACCGGGACAGGGGTCCAGCCCCAGCATTTT. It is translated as CASSTGTGVQPQHF.

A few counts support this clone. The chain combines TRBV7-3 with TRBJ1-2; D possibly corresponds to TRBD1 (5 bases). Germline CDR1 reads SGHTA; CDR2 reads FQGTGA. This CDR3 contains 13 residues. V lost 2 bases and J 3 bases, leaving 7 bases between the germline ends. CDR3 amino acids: CASSLDSHYGYTF. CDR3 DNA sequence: TGTGCCAGCAGCTTAGACAGTCACTATGGCTACACCTTC.

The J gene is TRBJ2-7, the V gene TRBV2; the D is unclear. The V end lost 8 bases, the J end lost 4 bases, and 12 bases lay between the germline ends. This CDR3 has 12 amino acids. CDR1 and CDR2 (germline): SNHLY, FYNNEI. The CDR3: CASQSGPYEQYF. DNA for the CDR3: TGTGCCAGCCAGTCCGGACCTTACGAGCAGTACTTC. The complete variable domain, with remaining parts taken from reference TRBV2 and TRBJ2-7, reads EPEVTQTPSHQVTQMGQEVILRCVPISNHLYFYWYRQILGQKVEFLVSFYNNEISEKSEIFDDQFSVERPDGSNFTLKIRSTKLEDSAMYFCASQSGPYEQYFGPGTRLTVT.

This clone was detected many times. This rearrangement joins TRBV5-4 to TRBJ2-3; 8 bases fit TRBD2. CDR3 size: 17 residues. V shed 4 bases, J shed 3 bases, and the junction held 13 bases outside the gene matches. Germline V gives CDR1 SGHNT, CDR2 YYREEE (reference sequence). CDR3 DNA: TGTGCCAGCAGCCCCCCGGGAAGCGGGAGCGCAACAGATACGCAGTATTTT. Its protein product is CASSPPGSGSATDTQYF.

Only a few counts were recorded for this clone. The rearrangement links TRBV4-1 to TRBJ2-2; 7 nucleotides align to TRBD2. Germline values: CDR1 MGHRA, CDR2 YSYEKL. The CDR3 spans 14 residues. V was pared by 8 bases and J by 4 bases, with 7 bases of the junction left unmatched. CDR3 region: CASSQRESTGELFF. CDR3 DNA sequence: TGCGCCAGCTCCCAGCGGGAAAGCACCGGGGAGCTGTTTTTT.